One and the same sample provided the 22 T cell receptor beta chains below, sequenced in a study of blood T cell repertoires in COVID-19. The assay was immunoSEQ multiplex PCR, and TCRdb's table has in-frame clones only and misses some. The table has fewer than 350,000 clones, 85% seen once; the top ten hold over 1.5%. The sample was PBMCs or T cells enriched from blood (not recorded which). Source of these receptors: a young woman who had been exposed to COVID-19.

The chain couples TRBV30 to TRBJ1-5; possibly TRBD1 for D (5 bases). V lost 8 bases and J lost 7, with 15 bases in between. From germline, CDR1 is GTSNPN and CDR2 SVGIG (reference sequence). CDR3 length: 12 residues. CDR3 bases: TGTGCCGTAAAATCGGGGGGGCAGCCCCAGCATTTT. Translation: CAVKSGGQPQHF.

The chain uses TRBV7-8 and TRBJ1-3; 11 bases match TRBD1. This CDR3 is built from 16 residues. Germline V gene data show CDR1 as SGHVS and CDR2 as FQNEAQ. V trimming: 5 bases; J trimming: 7 bases; junction bases outside the gene matches: 10. DNA of the CDR3: TGTGCCAGCAGCCCGGAAGGGGGACAGGGGGGGAACACCATATATTTT. Its translation is CASSPEGGQGGNTIYF.

V and J are TRBV5-8 and TRBJ1-2; a weak D match, TRBD1 (6 bases). CDR3 length: 13 amino acids. V lost 3 bases, J lost 4 bases, and 10 bases lay in between. Germline CDR1 is SGHTS and CDR2 is YDEGEE. DNA of the CDR3: TGTGCCAGCAGCTATACACAGGGCTATGGCTACACCTTC. Its protein is CASSYTQGYGYTF.

This chain connects TRBV28 to TRBJ2-1, with 8 bases aligning to TRBD1. J lost 9 bases, V lost 7 bases, and 8 bases had no gene match. Germline CDR1 and CDR2: MDHEN and SYDVKM. The length of the CDR3 is 13 residues. CDR3 bases: TGTGCCAGCATCCAAAAGGACAGGGTTGAGCAGTTCTTC. Translation: CASIQKDRVEQFF.

The rearrangement uses TRBV19 and TRBJ2-2; 10 bases are shared with TRBD2. V was pared by 9 bases and J by 3 bases, with 10 bases of the junction left unmatched. Germline V gives CDR1 LNHDA, CDR2 SQIVND (reference sequence). The CDR3 has 16 amino acids. CDR3 nucleotide sequence: TGTGCCAGCCGGCTAGCGGGAGTTACCGACACCGGGGAGCTGTTTTTT. It is translated as CASRLAGVTDTGELFF.

The chain employs TRBV28 and TRBJ1-6; tentatively, D is TRBD1 (6 bases). V dropped 1 base and J dropped 7 bases, with 11 bases sitting between them. In germline, CDR1 is MDHEN, CDR2 SYDVKM. The CDR3 spans 15 residues. Written as DNA, the CDR3 is TGTGCCAGCAGTTTATTACGTACAGGGAATTCACCCCTCCACTTT. It is translated as CASSLLRTGNSPLHF.

The chain carries TRBV6-5 and TRBJ1-4; 7 positions agree with TRBD1. Trimming at V came to 8 bases and at J to 3 bases, leaving 6 bases not matched to a gene. From germline, CDR1 is MNHEY and CDR2 SVGAGI. CDR3 length: 14 residues. CDR3 residues: CASLQGRANEKLFF. DNA of the CDR3: TGTGCCAGCCTACAGGGGCGCGCTAATGAAAAACTGTTTTTT.

The chain couples TRBV18 to TRBJ1-2, with 9 bases fitting TRBD1. CDR3 length: 18 residues. J lost 2 bases, V lost 4 bases, and 14 bases had no gene match. CDR1 is KGHSH and CDR2 is LQKENI in the germline V gene. CDR3 sequence reads: CASSLPVGTGRVNYGYTF. For the CDR3, the DNA is TGTGCCAGCTCACTACCGGTTGGGACAGGGCGTGTGAACTATGGCTACACCTTC.

This rearrangement joins TRBV6-2 or TRBV6-3 to TRBJ2-7; 7 bases fit TRBD1. J was trimmed by 0 bases and V by 6 bases; bases with no gene match: 8. Germline V CDR1 and CDR2: MNHEY, SVGEGT. CDR3 length equals 15 residues. For the CDR3, the DNA is TGTGCCAGCAGCCCTCTGAGACAGGGCTCCTACGAGCAGTACTTC. As protein: CASSPLRQGSYEQYF.

The genes are TRBV9 and TRBJ1-1, with D possibly being TRBD1 (5 bases). This CDR3 has 14 amino acids. V shed 0 bases and J shed 3 bases, with 9 bases lying between them. The V gene's germline CDR1 is SGDLS and CDR2 YYNGEE. The CDR3 DNA reads as TGTGCCAGCAGCGTAGCTGTAGGGGACACTGAAGCTTTCTTT. Encoded protein: CASSVAVGDTEAFF.

This rearrangement joins TRBV28 to TRBJ2-1, with 8 bases fitting TRBD2. V lost 3 bases and J lost 0; bases outside the gene matches: 1. CDR3 length: 15 residues. Per germline, CDR1 MDHEN and CDR2 SYDVKM. DNA for the CDR3: TGTGCCAGCAGTTTTCTAGCGGGCTCCTACAATGAGCAGTTCTTC. Protein sequence: CASSFLAGSYNEQFF.

The genes are TRBV2 and TRBJ1-6; TRBD1 agrees at 11 bases. V dropped 7 bases and J dropped 7; count of bases not matched to a gene: 6. The CDR3 loop spans 15 amino acids. Germline lookup yields CDR1 SNHLY and CDR2 FYNNEI. The CDR3 DNA reads TGTGCCAGCAATCTCGGGACAGGGGGAAATTCACCCCTCCACTTT. Translating gives CASNLGTGGNSPLHF.

In this sample, this clone turned up a few times. The chain links TRBV4-1 to TRBJ1-3; maybe TRBD1 (5 bases). The V end was cut by 2 bases, the J end by 0 bases, with 11 bases between. CDR1 and CDR2 from the germline V gene are MGHRA and YSYEKL. The CDR3 covers 16 residues. CDR3 amino acids: CASSQTRQSSGNTIYF. CDR3 in DNA: TGCGCCAGCAGCCAAACTCGACAGTCCTCTGGAAACACCATATATTTT.

The rearrangement links TRBV6-5 to TRBJ1-1; D gene ambiguous. In germline, CDR1 is MNHEY, CDR2 SVGAGI. This CDR3 is built from 15 residues. V was trimmed by 3 bases and J by 0 bases, leaving 11 bases between them. CDR3 residues: CASSYSITLNTEAFF. CDR3 bases: TGTGCCAGCAGTTATTCTATTACGTTGAACACTGAAGCTTTCTTT.

The gene calls are TRBV30 and TRBJ2-1; 10 bases are shared with TRBD2. Germline V gene sequence: CDR1 GTSNPN, CDR2 SVGIG (reference sequence). This CDR3 comprises 15 residues. Trimming at V came to 0 bases and at J to 9 bases, leaving 8 bases not matched to a gene. CDR3 coding DNA: TGTGCCTGGAGTGTACGGGCTAGCGGGAGACGTGAGCAGTTCTTC. Translating it yields CAWSVRASGRREQFF.

The chain joins TRBV7-9 to TRBJ2-7; D uncertain. Trimming shortened V by 5 bases and J by 0 bases, and 14 bases separated the two germline ends. Germline V gives CDR1 SEHNR, CDR2 FQNEAQ (reference sequence). This CDR3 has 15 amino acids. The CDR3 DNA is TGTGCCAGCAGCCCCCTGGGCAGCCCCTCCTACGAGCAGTACTTC. Translated: CASSPLGSPSYEQYF.

The rearrangement links TRBV5-5 to TRBJ1-1; unclear D gene. V lost 5 bases, J lost 3 bases, and 5 bases lay in between. The CDR3 covers 11 residues. Germline-derived CDR1 and CDR2 are SGHKS and YYEKEE (reference sequence). CDR3 in amino acids: CASRQDTEAFF. The CDR3 DNA sequence: TGTGCCAGCAGGCAGGACACTGAAGCTTTCTTT.

This clone was picked up a small number of times. The DNA of the CDR3 is TGCGCCAGCAGCTTATGGGAGATGAACACTGAAGCTTTCTTT. Protein sequence: CASSLWEMNTEAFF. This chain links TRBV5-1 with TRBJ1-1; no firm D call. Germline V lookup: CDR1 SGHRS, CDR2 YFSETQ. The CDR3 sequence is 14 residues long. The V end lost 2 bases, the J end lost 0 bases, and 8 bases lay between the germline ends.

This clone appeared once. The rearrangement links TRBV6-5 to TRBJ2-5; TRBD2 aligns across 8 bases. Germline lookup yields CDR1 MNHEY and CDR2 SVGAGI. V trimming: 2 bases; J trimming: 3 bases; junction bases outside the gene matches: 8. CDR3 length: 16 residues. CDR3 in amino acids: CASSYGMVSGKETQYF. The CDR3, as DNA: TGTGCCAGCAGTTACGGGATGGTTAGCGGGAAAGAGACCCAGTACTTC.

The genes are TRBV7-9 and TRBJ1-2; D may be TRBD1 (5 bases). There are 16 residues in the CDR3. The V and J ends lost 4 bases and 0 bases respectively, with 15 bases between them. Per germline, CDR1 SEHNR and CDR2 FQNEAQ (reference sequence). The CDR3 nucleotides are TGTGCCAGCAGCTCCAGGACATCCTCAGCTAACTATGGCTACACCTTC. Amino acids: CASSSRTSSANYGYTF.

The chain employs TRBV15 and TRBJ2-2; 7 positions agree with TRBD1. Per germline, CDR1 LNHNV and CDR2 YYDKDF (reference sequence). Trimming removed 3 bases from V and 5 bases from J; junction bases left unmatched: 9. The CDR3 runs to 16 residues. The DNA for the CDR3 is TGTGCCACCAGCAGGACCAGTGAACAGGGGACCGGGGAGCTGTTTTTT. Translated, it gives CATSRTSEQGTGELFF.

The chain joins TRBV29-1 to TRBJ1-5, with a possible D match to TRBD1 (5 bases). This CDR3 is built from 13 residues. V lost 6 bases to trimming and J lost 7 bases, with 16 bases between them. Germline CDR1 is SQVTM and CDR2 is ANQGSEA. CDR3 sequence: CSVVDSSNQPQHF. The CDR3 DNA is TGCAGCGTAGTTGACAGTTCAAACCAGCCCCAGCATTTT.